The 19 T cell receptor beta chains given below trace back to one sample, sequenced in a study of vaccination and CD4 T cells after COVID-19 (dated by TCRdb to the early 2020s). The antigens for these receptors are not known. The treatment or condition label, as the study defines it: approximately 9-day PBMC culture with coronavirus spike peptide pools or control peptides (ViraFEST assay). The method was PCR. Sequencing instrument: Illumina iSeq 100. DNA from cultured CD4+ T cells was subjected to TCR sequencing with the Oncomine TCR Beta short-read assay at the Johns Hopkins FTIC core. In TCRdb, the public reads were trimmed at Q25 with fastp and aligned with MiXCR, with productive beta chains retained. Duplicate CDR3 protein sequences are folded into a single record with the most common DNA and genes. The sample yields fewer than 15,000 distinct CDR3 sequences; roughly 56% were counted once. The ten largest clones take up roughly a sixth of the sample.

The sample taken for sequencing was CD4+ T cells from blood, cultured in vitro. These receptors originate from a human donor who had recovered from COVID-19.

V usage is TRBV6-2 or TRBV6-3 and J usage is TRBJ1-2, with a possible D match to TRBD1 (5 bases). Looked up from germline, CDR1 is MNHEY and CDR2 is SVGEGT. V dropped 6 bases and J dropped 2 bases, with 10 bases sitting between them. The CDR3 is 13 amino acids. The CDR3 sequence is CASSWDGNYGYTF. Written as DNA, the CDR3 is TGTGCCAGCAGCTGGGACGGGAACTATGGCTACACCTTC.

The V gene is TRBV11-3, the J gene TRBJ1-1; possible D gene TRBD1, 6 bases. CDR1 is SGHNT, CDR2 YENEEA, per germline. The CDR3 extends over 15 amino acids. The V end was cut by 4 bases, the J end by 2 bases, with 14 bases between. In DNA, the CDR3 is TGTGCCAGCAGCTCAATACGGGGGGCTAACACTGAAGCTTTCTTT. Translation gives CASSSIRGANTEAFF. The full variable domain, rest sourced from reference TRBV11-3 and TRBJ1-1, is EAGVVQSPRYKIIEKKQPVAFWCNPISGHNTLYWYLQNLGQGPELLIRYENEEAVDDSQLPKDRFSAERLKGVDSTLKIQPAELGDSAVYLCASSSIRGANTEAFFGQGTRLTVV.

The chain combines TRBV5-1 with TRBJ2-5, with unresolved D. CDR3 length: 11 amino acids. V was trimmed by 1 base and J by 4 bases, leaving 2 bases between them. The germline V gene encodes CDR1 SGHRS and CDR2 YFSETQ. CDR3 in DNA: TGCGCCAGCAGCTTGCGAGAGACCCAGTACTTC. Amino acid sequence: CASSLRETQYF.

CDR3 protein: CASSSRGNTEAFF. As DNA, the CDR3 is TGTGCCAGCAGTTCCAGGGGGAACACTGAAGCTTTCTTT. The rearrangement uses TRBV27 and TRBJ1-1, with a weak D call TRBD1 (6 bases). Trimming cost V 4 bases and J 1 base, with 7 bases left between them. Germline CDR1 and CDR2: MNHEY and SMNVEV (reference sequence). CDR3 size: 13 residues.

Details on this clonotype: One end of the junction varies from germline; a read error may be responsible. The chain links TRBV10-1 to TRBJ1-3; TRBD1 is a possible D gene (5 bases). CDR1 and CDR2 (germline): WNHNN, SYGVQD (reference sequence). There are 14 residues in the CDR3. Here the CDR3 reads CASSAGDSGDTIYF. CDR3 in DNA: TGCGCCAGCAGTGCGGGGGACTCTGGAGACACCATATATTTT.

The table lists this clonotype with a few counts. The chain couples TRBV24-1 to TRBJ1-2; perhaps TRBD1 as D (6 bases). The germline V gene encodes CDR1 KGHDR and CDR2 SFDVKD. The CDR3 has 12 residues. Between the trimmed V and J ends, which lost 5 bases and 3 bases, there was a span of 6 bases. CDR3: CATSAGDYGYTF. In DNA form, the CDR3 reads TGTGCCACCAGTGCAGGGGACTATGGCTACACCTTC.

The chain is built from TRBV3-1 and TRBJ1-2; D unresolved. This CDR3 is 12 amino acids long. Trimming shortened V by 1 base and J by 5 bases, and 5 bases separated the two germline ends. CDR1 is LGHDT, CDR2 YNNKEL, per germline (reference sequence). The CDR3 region is CASSQAAYGYTF. DNA for the CDR3: TGTGCCAGCAGCCAAGCGGCGTATGGCTACACCTTC.

The chain joins TRBV20-1 to TRBJ1-2; D not resolved. Trimming took 7 bases from V and 8 from J, leaving 8 bases between them. The CDR3 contains 9 residues. Germline assignment: CDR1 DFQATT and CDR2 SNEGSKA (reference sequence). CDR3 residues: CSGGEGYTF. CDR3 DNA sequence: TGCAGTGGAGGCGAGGGCTACACCTTC.

The rearrangement uses TRBV28 and TRBJ1-3; D call uncertain. Per germline, CDR1 MDHEN and CDR2 SYDVKM. There are 13 residues in the CDR3. V lost 5 bases and J 0 bases, leaving 5 bases between the germline ends. This CDR3 is CASSPSSGNTIYF. CDR3 nucleotide sequence: TGTGCCAGCAGTCCCAGCTCTGGAAACACCATATATTTT.

This clonotype was counted only a few times. The chain has TRBV20-1 and TRBJ2-1; 8 positions agree with TRBD2. Germline CDR1 DFQATT, CDR2 SNEGSKA (reference sequence). The CDR3 loop spans 17 amino acids. V lost 3 bases, J lost 8 bases, and 18 bases stayed unmatched. The CDR3 nucleotides are TGCAGTGCTAGTTCGCGAGCGGGAGTTGATAATTGGGATGAGCAGTTCTTC. Translated, it gives CSASSRAGVDNWDEQFF.

The chain links TRBV11-2 to TRBJ2-5, with 7 bases lining up with TRBD2. Germline values: CDR1 SGHAT, CDR2 FQNNGV. The V and J ends lost 3 bases and 5 bases, in that order; junction bases with no gene match: 9. CDR3 length: 15 residues. CDR3: CASSFGRTRGETQYF. CDR3 coding DNA: TGTGCCAGCAGCTTCGGACGGACTAGAGGGGAGACCCAGTACTTC. The whole variable domain, filled in from reference TRBV11-2 and TRBJ2-5, reads EAGVAQSPRYKIIEKRQSVAFWCNPISGHATLYWYQQILGQGPKLLIQFQNNGVVDDSQLPKDRFSAERLKGVDSTLKIQPAKLEDSAVYLCASSFGRTRGETQYFGPGTRLLVL.

This clonotype was found once. This rearrangement joins TRBV6-1 to TRBJ2-1; D may be TRBD1 or TRBD2 (5 bases each). The CDR3 contains 15 residues. Trimming took off 11 bases at V and 0 bases at J, with 17 bases between the two ends. CDR1 is MNHNS, CDR2 SASEGT, per germline. The CDR3 loop is CASRPGTDSYNEQFF. CDR3 DNA sequence: TGTGCCTCACGGCCAGGGACGGACTCCTACAATGAGCAGTTCTTC.

The chain joins TRBV5-4 to TRBJ1-1; D is uncertain. CDR1 and CDR2 (germline): SGHNT, YYREEE (reference sequence). Trimming removed 2 bases at V and 4 bases at J, with 9 bases between. The CDR3 loop spans 13 amino acids. The CDR3 coding sequence is TGTGCCAGCAGCTTCCCCACCGTCACTGAAGCTTTCTTT. This encodes CASSFPTVTEAFF.

The gene calls are TRBV5-1 and TRBJ2-5, with 7 bases matching TRBD1. This CDR3 region has 15 residues. The germline V gene encodes CDR1 SGHRS and CDR2 YFSETQ. Losses at the gene ends were 5 bases for V and 2 bases for J; bases not matched to a gene: 9. CDR3 region: CASRWQGTDQETQYF. CDR3 bases: TGCGCCAGCAGATGGCAGGGGACAGATCAAGAGACCCAGTACTTC.

The chain joins TRBV7-9 to TRBJ1-1; possibly TRBD1 for D (5 bases). The CDR3 covers 15 residues. V shed 3 bases and J shed 2 bases, with 13 bases lying between them. Germline V gene lookup returns CDR1 SEHNR and CDR2 FQNEAQ (reference sequence). The CDR3 nucleotides read TGTGCCAGCAGCTTCGGGGGGGTAGTTAACACTGAAGCTTTCTTT. The encoded protein is CASSFGGVVNTEAFF.

This chain joins TRBV3-1 and TRBJ1-2, with D tentatively TRBD1 (6 bases). The CDR3 is 15 residues long. CDR1 is LGHDT, CDR2 YNNKEL, per germline (reference sequence). V shed 4 bases and J shed 2 bases, with 14 bases lying between them. The CDR3 DNA reads as TGTGCCAGCAGCCCTGGAAACAGGGACAACTATGGCTACACCTTC. This translates into CASSPGNRDNYGYTF.

In its sample, this clonotype ranks as large. The V and J genes are TRBV7-2 and TRBJ1-2, with D possibly matching TRBD1 (6 bases). The V end was cut by 5 bases, the J end by 3 bases, with 13 bases between. This CDR3 has 14 amino acids. CDR1 and CDR2 from the germline V gene are SGHTA and FQGNSA. DNA of the CDR3: TGTGCCAGCAGCCAGGGGAACGGACACTATGGCTACACCTTC. It is translated as CASSQGNGHYGYTF.

This clonotype was seen only a few times. This chain connects TRBV29-1 to TRBJ2-2; 12 nucleotides agree with TRBD2. The V and J ends lost 5 bases and 4 bases, in that order; junction bases with no gene match: 14. The CDR3 is 18 residues long. Looked up from germline, CDR1 is SQVTM and CDR2 is ANQGSEA. CDR3 sequence (DNA): TGCAGCGTTAGTTCTCCGGGACTAGCGGGCCAAGCCACCGGGGAGCTGTTTTTT. Its translation: CSVSSPGLAGQATGELFF.

The chain recombines TRBV25-1 with TRBJ2-3; D not resolved. CDR3 length: 15 amino acids. Germline CDR1 MGHDK, CDR2 SYGVNS. V was shortened by 6 bases and J by 6 bases, with 19 bases between the two germline ends. The CDR3 region is CASSHPMSYEDTQYF. The CDR3 nucleotides are TGTGCCAGCAGCCATCCCATGTCCTATGAGGATACGCAGTATTTT.